Listed below are T cell receptor beta chains from one sample, sequenced in a study of cytomegalovirus exposure and HLA in healthy donors. Sequenced by immunoSEQ multiplex PCR; TCRdb stores in-frame clones only, minus some. Of approximately 220,000 clones in the sample, under 95% were seen once. Sample: PBMCs. The receptors derive from a woman aged 18-29 years in good health and CMV-seronegative. CDR3s include the opening cysteine and the closing phenylalanine or tryptophan. The order of the fields is J gene, V gene, clone size, D gene, CDR3 DNA, CDR3 protein. D genes are given only for firm matches. A clone size is listed for some rows: how often the clone was seen (once, few, many), or a class if it is expanded.

>TRBJ2-1|TRBV7-2|NA|TRBD2
TGTGCCAGCAGCTTAGCGTGGGGACTAGCGGGAAGCAATGAGCAGTTCTTC
CASSLAWGLAGSNEQFF
>TRBJ2-7|TRBV7-8|NA|NA
TGTGCCAGCAGCATAAATACAGAGTACGAGCAGTACTTC
CASSINTEYEQYF
>TRBJ2-2|TRBV5-6|NA|NA
TGTGCCAGCAGTGACACCTACACCGGGGAGCTGTTTTTT
CASSDTYTGELFF
>TRBJ2-7|TRBV28|NA|NA
TGTGCCACCGACGGGTCGTCCTACGAGCAGTACTTC
CATDGSSYEQYF
>TRBJ2-7|TRBV11-2|NA|NA
TGTGCCAGCAGCTTAGACCGCAGGGGCACCTACGAGCAGTACTTC
CASSLDRRGTYEQYF
>TRBJ2-1|TRBV6-1|NA|NA
TGTGCCAGCAGTCCGGGGAGCTCCTACAATGAGCAGTTCTTC
CASSPGSSYNEQFF
>TRBJ1-2|TRBV19|NA|TRBD1
TGTGCCAGTAGTCGGGACAGGGGGCATGGCTACACCTTC
CASSRDRGHGYTF
>TRBJ2-7|TRBV5-1|NA|TRBD1
TGCGCCAGCAGCCGCGAGGGGGCGTTTAGGGACGAGCAGTACTTC
CASSREGAFRDEQYF
>TRBJ1-2|TRBV5-4|NA|NA
TGTGCCAGCAGCTTGCGTGACTTTAAGGTCTTGGGCTACACCTTC
CASSLRDFKVLGYTF
>TRBJ1-6|TRBV19|NA|TRBD1
TGTGCCACCAGGGACAGAGGAAATTCACCCCTCCACTTT
CATRDRGNSPLHF
>TRBJ1-5|TRBV29-1|few|NA
TGCAGCGTTGGAGAACAGGCTAGCAATCAGCCCCAGCATTTT
CSVGEQASNQPQHF
>TRBJ1-1|TRBV9|NA|NA
TGTGCCAGCAGCGTAAGCCCTTCCCGGGGTGTGGGGAACACTGAAGCTTTCTTT
CASSVSPSRGVGNTEAFF
>TRBJ1-5|TRBV28|NA|TRBD1
TGTGCCAGCAGTCCCGGGACAGGGCGGACCCCAAGCAATCAGCCCCAGCATTTT
CASSPGTGRTPSNQPQHF
>TRBJ2-7|TRBV28|NA|NA
TGTGCCAGCAGTGTTACCGAGTACGAGCAGTACTTC
CASSVTEYEQYF
>TRBJ1-2|TRBV2|NA|NA
TGTGCCAGCAGTGAAGTGGGCCCCCTCGAGGGCTACACCTTC
CASSEVGPLEGYTF
>TRBJ2-1|TRBV4-1|NA|NA
TGCGCCAGCAGCCAAGCCGGGATAACCTACAATGAGCAGTTCTTC
CASSQAGITYNEQFF
>TRBJ2-3|TRBV11-2|once|TRBD2
TGTGCCAGCAGCTTGCGAAAAGCGGGAGCGGTTGGGACAGATACGCAGTATTTT
CASSLRKAGAVGTDTQYF
>TRBJ2-7|TRBV28|NA|TRBD1
TGTGCCAGTTTATCCGAGACAGGGCCTCGTTACGAGCAGTACTTC
CASLSETGPRYEQYF
>TRBJ1-1|TRBV7-9|NA|NA
TGTGCCAGCAGCCGCAGGGAGAACACTGAAGCTTTCTTT
CASSRRENTEAFF
>TRBJ2-6|TRBV6-5|once|NA
TGTGCCAGCAGTTATTCTACAGGGAGCGGGGCCAACGTCCTGACTTTC
CASSYSTGSGANVLTF
>TRBJ2-1|TRBV7-9|NA|NA
TGTGCCAGCAGCTTAATTGTAACCGTTAGATACAATGAGCAGTTCTTC
CASSLIVTVRYNEQFF
>TRBJ2-4|TRBV6-5|NA|TRBD2
TGTGCCAGCAGTTTGGGGGGGGCCAAAAACATTCAGTACTTC
CASSLGGAKNIQYF
>TRBJ1-2|TRBV4-1|NA|NA
TGCGCCAGCAGCCAAGATACAGGGCTTATTAACTATGGCTACACCTTC
CASSQDTGLINYGYTF
>TRBJ1-1|TRBV6-5|NA|NA
TGTGCCAGCAGTTTCACAGGGTATGCTGAAGCTTTCTTT
CASSFTGYAEAFF
>TRBJ2-7|TRBV7-2|few|NA
TGTGCCAGCAGCTCGTACTACGAGCAGTACTTC
CASSSYYEQYF
>TRBJ2-1|TRBV5-6|NA|TRBD2
TGTGCCAGCACCGGGACTATTTACAATGAGCAGTTCTTC
CASTGTIYNEQFF
>TRBJ1-1|TRBV5-1|NA|TRBD1
TGCGCCAGCAGCCCCACAGGGGGCGCGGACACTGAAGCTTTCTTT
CASSPTGGADTEAFF
>TRBJ1-2|TRBV21-1|NA|NA
TGTGCCAGCAGCAAAGTCCGGGATTTTAACTATGGCTACACCTTC
CASSKVRDFNYGYTF
>TRBJ1-2|TRBV11-2|NA|NA
TGTGCCAGCTCCCCTCCGGTTCCTAACTATGGCTACACCTTC
CASSPPVPNYGYTF
>TRBJ2-7|TRBV18|NA|TRBD2
TGTGCCAGCTCCCAAGAGAGCGGGACTAGCGGGAACGAGCAGTACTTC
CASSQESGTSGNEQYF
>TRBJ1-5|TRBV7-9|NA|NA
TGTGCCAGCAGCTCAACAGGGAATAGCAATCAGCCCCAGCATTTT
CASSSTGNSNQPQHF
>TRBJ1-1|TRBV19|NA|NA
TGTGCCAGTAGCCCATGGACAGAGAACACTGAAGCTTTCTTT
CASSPWTENTEAFF
>TRBJ1-5|TRBV2|once|NA
TGTGCCAGCAGTGAGTCTGGGCAGGGTAGCAATCAGCCCCAGCATTTT
CASSESGQGSNQPQHF
>TRBJ1-1|TRBV27|once|TRBD1
TGTGCCAGCAGTTTATTTAGGGTCGAGACAGGGCGGAACACTGAAGCTTTCTTT
CASSLFRVETGRNTEAFF
>TRBJ2-7|TRBV28|NA|NA
TGTGCCAGCAGGGTGGCAGCGGCCGAGCAGTACTTC
CASRVAAAEQYF
>TRBJ1-2|TRBV5-4|NA|NA
TGTGCCAGCAGCTTGAAGGACTTTCCAAGGGGCTACACCTTC
CASSLKDFPRGYTF
>TRBJ2-1|TRBV2|NA|NA
TGTGCCAGCAGCAAAGCCGGGGATGAGCAGTTCTTC
CASSKAGDEQFF
>TRBJ1-1|TRBV7-9|NA|NA
TGTGCCAGCGCACTTGGGAACACTGAAGCTTTCTTT
CASALGNTEAFF
>TRBJ2-5|TRBV6-1|NA|TRBD2
TGTGCCAGCAGTGAAGCCCCAGTAGCGGGAGGGCGTGCCCAGTACTTC
CASSEAPVAGGRAQYF
>TRBJ2-7|TRBV28|NA|TRBD2
TGTGCCAGCAGTAGAGGGACTAGCGACACCTCCGAGCAGTACTTC
CASSRGTSDTSEQYF
>TRBJ2-5|TRBV11-3|NA|NA
TGTGCCAGCAGCTTAGGGCTACTCACGGGGGAGACCCAGTACTTC
CASSLGLLTGETQYF
>TRBJ2-5|TRBV30|NA|TRBD1
TGTGCCTGGAACAGGGGAGAGACCCAGTACTTC
CAWNRGETQYF
>TRBJ1-4|TRBV18|NA|TRBD1
TGTGCCAGCTCAAAGGACAGGGGGCTCGATGAAAAACTGTTTTTT
CASSKDRGLDEKLFF
>TRBJ2-1|TRBV19|NA|TRBD2
TGTGCCAGTAGTGCACCGGGACTAGCGGGAGCCATGGGCTCCTACAATGAGCAGTTCTTC
CASSAPGLAGAMGSYNEQFF
>TRBJ2-1|TRBV30|NA|NA
TGTGCCTGGAGTGAGCAGGGCAATGAGCAGTTCTTC
CAWSEQGNEQFF
>TRBJ2-1|TRBV19|NA|NA
TGTGCCAGTAGTATTAAGTGGGAGGTAGCTAATGGGGTGAAGCAGTTCTTC
CASSIKWEVANGVKQFF
>TRBJ1-1|TRBV11-1|NA|TRBD1
TGTGCCAGCAGCCTCGGGACAGGGAACACTGAAGCTTTCTTT
CASSLGTGNTEAFF
>TRBJ2-7|TRBV18|many|TRBD1
TGTGCCACCATCACAGACAGGGGGTCTGGCGAGCAGTACTTC
CATITDRGSGEQYF
>TRBJ1-5|TRBV27|NA|TRBD1
TGTGCCAGCAGTTTAATGGGACAGGGGTTCGATAGCAATCAGCCCCAGCATTTT
CASSLMGQGFDSNQPQHF
>TRBJ1-1|TRBV28|few|TRBD1
TGTGCCAGCAGTCCCCGGACAGGATCCGTAATAGCCACTGAAGCTTTCTTT
CASSPRTGSVIATEAFF
>TRBJ1-2|TRBV28|once|TRBD1
TGTGCCAGCAGGGAGACAGGGCTCGGCTACACCTTC
CASRETGLGYTF
>TRBJ2-6|TRBV5-1|NA|NA
TGCGCCAGCAGCCTCCCCATAGTGGGGCTTGGGGCCAACGTCCTGACTTTC
CASSLPIVGLGANVLTF